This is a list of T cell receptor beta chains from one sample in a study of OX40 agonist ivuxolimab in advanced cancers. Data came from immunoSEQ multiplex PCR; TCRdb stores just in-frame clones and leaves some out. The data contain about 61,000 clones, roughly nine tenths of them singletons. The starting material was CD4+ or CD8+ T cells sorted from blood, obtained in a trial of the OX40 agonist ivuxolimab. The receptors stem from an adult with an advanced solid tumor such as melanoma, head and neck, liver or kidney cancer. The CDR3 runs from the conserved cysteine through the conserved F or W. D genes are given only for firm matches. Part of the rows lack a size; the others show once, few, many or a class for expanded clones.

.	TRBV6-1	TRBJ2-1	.	TGTGCCAGCAGTAAAGACCGGGGGCAAACCTACAATGAGCAGTTCTTC	CASSKDRGQTYNEQFF
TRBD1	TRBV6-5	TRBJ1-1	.	TGTGCCAGCAGTCTATATATAAGGACAGGCCCAGCTTTCTTT	CASSLYIRTGPAFF
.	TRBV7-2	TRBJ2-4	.	TGTGCCAGCAGCTTAGAACGAGCCAAAAACATTCAGTACTTC	CASSLERAKNIQYF
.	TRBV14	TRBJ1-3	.	TGTGCCAGCAGCCAAGGGCAACGAGGGAGAGGAAACACCATATATTTT	CASSQGQRGRGNTIYF
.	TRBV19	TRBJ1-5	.	TGTGCCAGTAGTCCATGGAATCAGCCCCAGCATTTT	CASSPWNQPQHF
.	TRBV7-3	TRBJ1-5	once	TGTGCCAGCAGCTTAGACAGGAATCAGCCCCAGCATTTT	CASSLDRNQPQHF
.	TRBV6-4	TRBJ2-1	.	TGTGCCAGCAGTGACTCCCCACACGGGGCCGGGTACAATGAGCAGTTCTTC	CASSDSPHGAGYNEQFF
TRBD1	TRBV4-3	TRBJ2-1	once	TGCGCCAGCAGCCCCCGGGACAGCGCATACAATGAGCAGTTCTTC	CASSPRDSAYNEQFF
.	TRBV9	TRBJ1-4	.	TGTGCCAGCAGCCAGGGTCAGGTTAACGAAAAACTGTTTTTT	CASSQGQVNEKLFF
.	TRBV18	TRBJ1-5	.	TGTGCCAGCTCACCTTCTAACGGACAGCCGAATCAGCCCCAGCATTTT	CASSPSNGQPNQPQHF
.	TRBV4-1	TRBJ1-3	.	TGCGCCAGCAGCCAAGTCATGGGCAGGCACTCTGGAAACACCATATATTTT	CASSQVMGRHSGNTIYF